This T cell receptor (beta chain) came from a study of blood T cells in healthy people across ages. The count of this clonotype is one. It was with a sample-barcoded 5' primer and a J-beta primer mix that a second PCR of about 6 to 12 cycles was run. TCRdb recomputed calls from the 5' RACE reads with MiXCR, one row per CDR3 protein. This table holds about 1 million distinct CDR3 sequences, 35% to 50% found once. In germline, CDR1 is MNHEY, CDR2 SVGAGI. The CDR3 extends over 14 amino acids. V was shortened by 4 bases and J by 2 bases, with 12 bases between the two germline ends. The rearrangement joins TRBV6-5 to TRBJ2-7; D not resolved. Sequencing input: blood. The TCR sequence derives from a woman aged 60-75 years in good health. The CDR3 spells CASSSGPIAYEQYF. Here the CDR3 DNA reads TGTGCCAGCAGTTCGGGCCCCATCGCCTACGAGCAGTACTTC.